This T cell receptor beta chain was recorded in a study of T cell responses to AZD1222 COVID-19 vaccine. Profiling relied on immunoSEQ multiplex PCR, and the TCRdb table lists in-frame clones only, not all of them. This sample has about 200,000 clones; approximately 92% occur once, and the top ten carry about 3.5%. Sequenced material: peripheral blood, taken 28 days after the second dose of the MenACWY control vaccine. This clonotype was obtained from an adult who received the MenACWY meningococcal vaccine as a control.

The CDR3 loop reads CASSDPGQHEKLFF. In DNA form, the CDR3 reads TGTGCCAGCAGCGATCCGGGACAGCATGAAAAACTGTTTTTT. This chain uses TRBV6-5 with TRBJ1-4; 7 bases are a match to TRBD1. The CDR3 runs to 14 residues. Germline V gives CDR1 MNHEY, CDR2 SVGAGI. The ends lost 6 bases at V and 6 bases at J; junction bases unmatched: 7.